The 20 T cell receptor beta chains listed next were all sequenced from one sample in a study of OX40 agonist ivuxolimab in advanced cancers. Profiling relied on immunoSEQ multiplex PCR, and the TCRdb table lists in-frame clones only, not all of them. This sample has 81,000 or so clones, with about 90% found just once. The sequences come from CD4+ or CD8+ T cells sorted from blood, collected in a trial of the OX40 agonist ivuxolimab. Receptors were obtained from an adult with an advanced solid tumor such as melanoma, head and neck, liver or kidney cancer.

The chain recombines TRBV11-2 with TRBJ2-7; D is ambiguous. V lost 0 bases, J lost 3 bases, and 6 bases lay in between. This CDR3 has 13 amino acids. CDR1 SGHAT and CDR2 FQNNGV come from the germline V gene. CDR3 coding DNA: TGTGCCAGCAGCTTAGATCCGATCTACGAGCAGTACGTC. It translates to CASSLDPIYEQYV.

The chain joins TRBV27 to TRBJ1-5; D is unresolved. Germline V gives CDR1 MNHEY, CDR2 SMNVEV (reference sequence). V gave up 0 bases and J gave up 7 bases, with 7 bases separating them. CDR3 length: 13 residues. The DNA for the CDR3 is TGTGCCAGCAGTTTATCCCTCTACCAGCCCCAGCATTTT. The encoded protein is CASSLSLYQPQHF.

Only one count was recorded for this clone. The J gene is TRBJ2-7, the V gene TRBV6-5, with D possibly TRBD1 on 5 matching bases. V was cut by 6 bases and J by 3 bases, with 15 bases left in between. Germline values: CDR1 MNHEY, CDR2 SVGAGI. This CDR3 contains 14 residues. The CDR3 DNA reads as TGTGCCAGCAGCCGACAGAGCCCCTTCTACGAGCAGTACTTC. It specifies CASSRQSPFYEQYF.

V gene TRBV9 combines with J gene TRBJ2-7; 9 bases agree with TRBD1. The V segment lost 4 bases and the J segment 2 bases; nucleotides outside the gene matches: 7. The CDR3 extends over 15 amino acids. CDR1 is SGDLS, CDR2 YYNGEE, per germline. The DNA of the CDR3 is TGTGCCAGCAGCCCCTGGGACAGGGTAACCTACGAGCAGTACTTC. This encodes CASSPWDRVTYEQYF.

The genes are TRBV6-1 and TRBJ2-7, with 7 bases identical to TRBD2. This CDR3 spans 15 amino acids. Unmatched junction bases numbered 7, after V lost 5 bases and J lost 0 bases. Germline V gene lookup returns CDR1 MNHNS and CDR2 SASEGT. CDR3 sequence: CASSRGRGSSYEQYV. In DNA form, the CDR3 reads TGTGCCAGCAGTCGCGGTCGCGGGAGCTCCTACGAGCAGTACGTC.

The gene calls are TRBV15 and TRBJ2-1; 7 bases align to TRBD2. The CDR3 is 14 residues long. V lost 6 bases, J lost 3 bases, and 5 bases stayed unmatched. Per germline, CDR1 LNHNV and CDR2 YYDKDF (reference sequence). Here the CDR3 reads CATSGLGDYNEQFF. The CDR3 DNA follows: TGTGCCACCAGTGGACTAGGGGACTACAATGAGCAGTTCTTC.

V is TRBV2 and J is TRBJ2-7; D unclear. CDR1 and CDR2 (germline): SNHLY, FYNNEI. The CDR3 totals 10 residues. V was clipped by 5 bases and J by 7 bases, with 6 bases between them. The CDR3 bases are TGTGCCAGCAGTTGGGTTGAGCAGTACGTC. Residues: CASSWVEQYV.

V usage is TRBV28 and J usage is TRBJ2-7, with no clear D. In germline, CDR1 is MDHEN, CDR2 SYDVKM. Trimming stripped 1 base from V and 0 bases from J, with 4 bases between. The CDR3 is 13 residues long. The CDR3 reads CASSLSSSYEQYF. DNA for the CDR3: TGTGCCAGCAGTTTATCCAGCTCCTACGAGCAGTACTTC.

Only one count was recorded for this clone. This CDR3 reads CASSYSSSRLNEQFF. The CDR3 coding sequence is TGTGCCAGCAGTTACTCGTCTTCGCGGCTAAATGAGCAGTTCTTC. The genes are TRBV6-5 and TRBJ2-1; D is unclear. CDR1 and CDR2 from the germline V gene are MNHEY and SVGAGI. This CDR3 has 15 amino acids. V lost 0 bases and J 7 bases, leaving 13 bases between the germline ends.

The chain combines TRBV28 with TRBJ2-4; D is tentatively TRBD1 or TRBD2 (5 bases each). Germline CDR1 and CDR2: MDHEN and SYDVKM. There are 16 residues in the CDR3. V lost 2 bases to trimming and J lost 8 bases, with 19 bases between them. CDR3 coding DNA: TGTGCCAGCAGTTTAGGGTACGACAGTGCGAGGGACATTCAGTACTTC. Its translation is CASSLGYDSARDIQYF.

The rearrangement uses TRBV5-5 and TRBJ1-2, with D unclear. The V gene's germline CDR1 is SGHKS and CDR2 YYEKEE (reference sequence). This CDR3 has 14 residues. Between the trimmed V and J ends, which lost 1 base and 4 bases, there was a span of 11 bases. In nucleotides, the CDR3 is TGTGCCAGCAGCTTGTCTACGATTGGCTATGGCTACACCTTC. Encoded protein: CASSLSTIGYGYTF.

The chain uses TRBV7-8 and TRBJ1-5; 7 nucleotides line up with TRBD1. Trimming took 5 bases from V and 6 from J; bases not matched to a gene: 7. The CDR3 totals 14 residues. Germline V gene data show CDR1 as SGHVS and CDR2 as FQNEAQ. The CDR3 coding sequence is TGTGCCAGCAGCGTGGCTACAGGGGTTCAGCCCCAGCATTTT. It specifies CASSVATGVQPQHF.

J is TRBJ2-7 and V is TRBV6-6, with D uncertain. V dropped 7 bases and J dropped 2 bases, with 12 bases sitting between them. This CDR3 is built from 13 residues. The germline CDR1 and CDR2 sequences are MNHNY and SVGAGI (reference sequence). The CDR3: CASTLTGPYEQYF. In DNA form, the CDR3 reads TGTGCCAGCACCTTAACGGGTCCCTACGAGCAGTACTTC.

This chain connects TRBV28 to TRBJ2-2, with D perhaps TRBD1 (5 bases). This CDR3 contains 17 residues. Per germline, CDR1 MDHEN and CDR2 SYDVKM. V lost 6 bases, J lost 4 bases, and 21 bases lay in between. The CDR3 here is CASSTPQEGEVTGELFF. CDR3 sequence (DNA): TGTGCCAGCAGCACCCCACAGGAAGGCGAGGTCACCGGGGAGCTGTTTTTT.

This rearrangement joins TRBV28 to TRBJ2-7; unclear D gene. The CDR3 length is 14 residues. Looked up from germline, CDR1 is MDHEN and CDR2 is SYDVKM. Trimming removed 3 bases from V and 0 bases from J, with 9 bases in between. In DNA form, the CDR3 reads TGTGCCAGCAGTTTTTCGGAGAGCTCCTACGAGCAGTACTTC. Translating gives CASSFSESSYEQYF.

This chain connects TRBV27 to TRBJ2-7; possible D gene TRBD1, 6 bases. The V end was cut by 2 bases, the J end by 7 bases, with 21 bases between. This CDR3 has 16 residues. CDR1 and CDR2 from the germline V gene are MNHEY and SMNVEV (reference sequence). The CDR3 here is CASSLNEGVPTLEQYF. The DNA of the CDR3 is TGTGCCAGCAGTTTAAACGAGGGGGTTCCTACTCTGGAGCAGTACTTC.

The table lists this clone with a count of one. The chain employs TRBV6-5 and TRBJ2-7; D is uncertain. The V gene lost 3 bases and the J gene lost 0 bases, with 6 bases spanning the gap. CDR3 length: 13 amino acids. Germline assignment: CDR1 MNHEY and CDR2 SVGAGI. CDR3 in DNA: TGTGCCAGCAGTTATGGTCCCTCCTACGAGCAGTACGTC. This translates into CASSYGPSYEQYV.

The chain is built from TRBV4-1 and TRBJ2-5; the match to TRBD2 covers 10 bases. Per germline, CDR1 MGHRA and CDR2 YSYEKL. This CDR3 has 15 residues. Unmatched junction bases numbered 3, after V lost 1 base and J lost 4 bases. In nucleotides, the CDR3 is TGCGCCAGCAGCCAAGTCCCTAGCGGGAGAGAGACCCAGTACTTC. As protein: CASSQVPSGRETQYF.

J is TRBJ1-6 and V is TRBV6-5; no firm D call. The V and J ends lost 2 bases and 4 bases respectively, with 6 bases between them. In germline, CDR1 is MNHEY, CDR2 SVGAGI. The CDR3 is 14 residues long. The chain's CDR3 is CASSYNPYNSPLHF. The DNA of the CDR3 is TGTGCCAGCAGTTACAACCCATATAATTCACCCCTCCACTTT.

The chain employs TRBV6-6 and TRBJ2-6, with unresolved D. V dropped 6 bases and J dropped 4 bases, with 10 bases sitting between them. The CDR3 contains 14 residues. Germline CDR1 and CDR2: MNHNY and SVGAGI (reference sequence). The CDR3 sequence: CASRPGSGANVLTF. The CDR3 nucleotides read TGTGCCAGCAGACCCGGTAGCGGGGCCAACGTCCTGACTTTC.